The clone carrying this T cell receptor (beta chain) has only a few counts. The antigen is not known. The sample comes from a study of blood T cells in healthy people across ages. The study's findings and limits: Higher diversity, along with more naive CD4+ cells, distinguished long-lived donors from aged donors.

Combining a sample-barcoded 5' primer with a J-beta primer mix, a second PCR ran for roughly 6 to 12 cycles. In TCRdb, the 5' RACE reads were re-called with MiXCR into one record per CDR3 protein. The data contain roughly 800,000 distinct CDR3 sequences, more than 45% of them singletons. Germline V CDR1 and CDR2: SEHNR, FQNEAQ (reference sequence). The CDR3 consists of 14 residues. Trimming cost V 2 bases and J 5 bases, with 10 bases left between them. The V gene is TRBV7-9, the J gene TRBJ2-4; no definite D call. This clonotype was sampled from a young man in good health. Sequenced input: blood. Here the CDR3 DNA reads TGTGCCAGCAGCTTAATGTTCAGGCAAAACATTCAGTACTTC. The encoded protein is CASSLMFRQNIQYF.